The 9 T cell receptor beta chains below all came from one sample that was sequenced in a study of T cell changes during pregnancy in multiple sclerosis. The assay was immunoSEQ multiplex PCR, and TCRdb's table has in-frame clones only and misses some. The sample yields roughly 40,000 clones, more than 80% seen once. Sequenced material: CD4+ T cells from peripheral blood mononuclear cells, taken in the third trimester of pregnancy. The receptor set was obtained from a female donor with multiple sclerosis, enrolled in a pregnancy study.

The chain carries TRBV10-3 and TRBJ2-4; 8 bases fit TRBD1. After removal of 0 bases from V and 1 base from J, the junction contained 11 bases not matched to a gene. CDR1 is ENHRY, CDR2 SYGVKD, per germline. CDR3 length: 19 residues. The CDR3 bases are TGTGCCATCAGTGAGTCGAAGGGCAGGGGGCCTGGGGCCAAAAACATTCAGTACTTC. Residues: CAISESKGRGPGAKNIQYF.

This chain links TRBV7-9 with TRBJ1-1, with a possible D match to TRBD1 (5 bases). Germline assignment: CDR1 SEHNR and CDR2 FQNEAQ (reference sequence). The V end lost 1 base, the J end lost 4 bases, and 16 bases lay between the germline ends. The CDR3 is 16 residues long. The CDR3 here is CASSLEVLRDATEAFF. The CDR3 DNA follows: TGTGCCAGCAGCTTAGAGGTACTCAGGGATGCCACTGAAGCTTTCTTT.

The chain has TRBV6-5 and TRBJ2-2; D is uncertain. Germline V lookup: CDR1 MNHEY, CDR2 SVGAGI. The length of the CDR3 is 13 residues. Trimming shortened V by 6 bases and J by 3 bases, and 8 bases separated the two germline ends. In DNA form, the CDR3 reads TGTGCCAGCAGACCAGGTGACACCGGGGAGCTGTTTTTT. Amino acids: CASRPGDTGELFF.

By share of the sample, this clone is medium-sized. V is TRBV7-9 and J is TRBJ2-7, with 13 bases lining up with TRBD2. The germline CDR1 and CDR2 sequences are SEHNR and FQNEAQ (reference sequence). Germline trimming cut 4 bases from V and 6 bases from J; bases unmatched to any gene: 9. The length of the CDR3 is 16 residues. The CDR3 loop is CASSSHRTSGSGEQYF. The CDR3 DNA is TGTGCCAGCAGCTCCCACAGGACTAGCGGGAGCGGCGAGCAGTACTTC.

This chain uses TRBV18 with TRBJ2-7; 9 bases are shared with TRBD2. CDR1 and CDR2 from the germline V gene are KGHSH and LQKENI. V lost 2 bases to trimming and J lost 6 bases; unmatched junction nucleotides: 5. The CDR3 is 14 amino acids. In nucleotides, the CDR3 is TGTGCCAGCTCACCAGCGGCGGGAGGGTCCGAGCAGTACTTC. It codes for CASSPAAGGSEQYF. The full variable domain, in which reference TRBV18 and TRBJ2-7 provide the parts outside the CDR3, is NAGVMQNPRHLVRRRGQEARLRCSPMKGHSHVYWYRQLPEEGLKFMVYLQKENIIDESGMPKERFSAEFPKEGPSILRIQQVVRGDSAAYFCASSPAAGGSEQYFGPGTRLTVT.

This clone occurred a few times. The CDR3 region is CASSTSSAYEQYF. The CDR3 DNA reads TGTGCCAGCTCTACTAGCAGCGCCTACGAGCAGTACTTC. This chain uses TRBV18 with TRBJ2-7, with D tentatively TRBD2 (6 bases). The V gene lost 6 bases and the J gene lost 2 bases, with 11 bases spanning the gap. Germline V gives CDR1 KGHSH, CDR2 LQKENI. This CDR3 region has 13 residues. The full variable domain, completed using reference TRBV18 and TRBJ2-7, is NAGVMQNPRHLVRRRGQEARLRCSPMKGHSHVYWYRQLPEEGLKFMVYLQKENIIDESGMPKERFSAEFPKEGPSILRIQQVVRGDSAAYFCASSTSSAYEQYFGPGTRLTVT.

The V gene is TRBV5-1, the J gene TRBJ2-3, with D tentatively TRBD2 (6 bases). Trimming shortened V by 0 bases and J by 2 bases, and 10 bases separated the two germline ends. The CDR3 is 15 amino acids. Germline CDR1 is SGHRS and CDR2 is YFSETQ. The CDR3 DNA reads TGCGCCAGCAGCTTGGGGCGGGACCACACAGATACGCAGTATTTT. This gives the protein CASSLGRDHTDTQYF.

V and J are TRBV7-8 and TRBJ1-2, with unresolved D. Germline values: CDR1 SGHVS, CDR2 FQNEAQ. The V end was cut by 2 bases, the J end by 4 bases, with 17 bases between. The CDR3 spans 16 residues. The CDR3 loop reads CASSLSRAGEGYGYTF. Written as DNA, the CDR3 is TGTGCCAGCAGCTTATCAAGGGCGGGTGAGGGCTATGGCTACACCTTC. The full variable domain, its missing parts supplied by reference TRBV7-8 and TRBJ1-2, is GAGVSQSPRYKVAKRGQDVALRCDPISGHVSLFWYQQALGQGPEFLTYFQNEAQLDKSGLPSDRFFAERPEGSVSTLKIQRTQQEDSAVYLCASSLSRAGEGYGYTFGSGTRLTVV.

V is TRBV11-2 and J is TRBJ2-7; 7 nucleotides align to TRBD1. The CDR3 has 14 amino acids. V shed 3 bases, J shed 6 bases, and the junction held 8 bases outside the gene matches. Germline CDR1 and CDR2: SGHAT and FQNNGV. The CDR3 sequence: CASSFIRGKGEQYF. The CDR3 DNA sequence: TGTGCCAGCAGCTTCATCAGGGGGAAGGGCGAGCAGTACTTC.